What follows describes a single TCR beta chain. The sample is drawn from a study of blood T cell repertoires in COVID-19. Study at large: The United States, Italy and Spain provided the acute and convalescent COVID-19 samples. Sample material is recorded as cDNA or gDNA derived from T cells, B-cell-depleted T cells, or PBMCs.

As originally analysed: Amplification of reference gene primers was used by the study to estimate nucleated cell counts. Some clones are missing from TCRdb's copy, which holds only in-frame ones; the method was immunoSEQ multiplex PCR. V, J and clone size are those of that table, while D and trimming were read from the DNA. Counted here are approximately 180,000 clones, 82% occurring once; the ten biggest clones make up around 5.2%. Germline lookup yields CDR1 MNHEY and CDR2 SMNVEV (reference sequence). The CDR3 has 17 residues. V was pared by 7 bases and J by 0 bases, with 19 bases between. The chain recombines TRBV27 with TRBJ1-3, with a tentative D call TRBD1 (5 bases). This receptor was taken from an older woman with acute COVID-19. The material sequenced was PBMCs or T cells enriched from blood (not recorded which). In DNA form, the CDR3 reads TGTGCCAGCATCTATCGGCGGGGGGTAAGCTCTGGAAACACCATATATTTT. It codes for CASIYRRGVSSGNTIYF.